The clone carrying this T cell receptor beta chain has more than one count but fewer than ten. V gave up 5 bases and J gave up 6 bases; unmatched junction bases: 11. The CDR3 is made up of 16 amino acids. Germline CDR1 SNHLY, CDR2 FYNNEI. The authors' processing: Counts of nucleated cells, estimated from reference gene primer amplification, were obtained. The method was immunoSEQ multiplex PCR; TCRdb's version includes in-frame clones alone and lacks a portion of them. V, J and clone size are taken as reported in that table, and D and trimming were inferred from the DNA itself. Here the sample spans some 670,000 clones, about 90% being singletons. The data belong to a study of blood T cell repertoires in COVID-19. Study-wide background: The United States, Italy and Spain were the sources of the acute and convalescent COVID-19 samples. The analysed material was cDNA or gDNA that came from T cells, B-cell-depleted T cells, or PBMCs.

The clonotype comes from a young woman with acute or convalescent COVID-19. This chain uses TRBV2 with TRBJ1-5; 9 bases fit TRBD1. Sequencing was done on a sample of peripheral blood. The DNA for the CDR3 is TGTGCCAGCAGTCCTACAGGGGGCGGAGTGGGTCAGCCCCAGCATTTT. This translates into CASSPTGGGVGQPQHF.